These 13 T cell receptor beta chains share one sample of origin, sequenced in a study of CD8 T cells in Susac syndrome. After extraction with the RNeasy kit, roughly 0.45 to 1 ug of the RNA was reverse transcribed using random hexamers. TCRdb re-derived calls from the immunoSEQ multiplex PCR reads in MiXCR, one entry per CDR3 protein. The sample holds approximately 210,000 distinct CDR3 sequences, roughly 96% seen once. Sequencing was carried out using CD4+ T cells from PBMCs. These receptors were taken from a human donor with multiple sclerosis.

This chain joins TRBV29-1 and TRBJ2-1; D is tentatively TRBD1 or TRBD2 (5 bases each). Trimming shortened V by 6 bases and J by 5 bases, and 11 bases separated the two germline ends. Germline CDR1 reads SQVTM; CDR2 reads ANQGSEA. CDR3 size: 12 residues. The CDR3 protein is CSVRDHNNEQFF. The CDR3, as DNA: TGCAGCGTCCGGGACCATAACAATGAGCAGTTCTTC.

V usage is TRBV6-6 and J usage is TRBJ2-7; TRBD1 might be the D (6 bases). The ends were cut back, 7 bases at V and 5 bases at J, with 18 bases in the middle. CDR3 size: 14 residues. Germline V lookup: CDR1 MNHNY, CDR2 SVGAGI (reference sequence). The CDR3 here is CASTLKVRGNEQYF. The CDR3 nucleotides read TGTGCCAGCACCCTAAAGGTCAGGGGAAACGAGCAGTACTTC.

The V call is TRBV29-1, the J call TRBJ1-4, with 7 bases that match TRBD1. Germline assignment: CDR1 SQVTM and CDR2 ANQGSEA. CDR3 length: 14 residues. V lost 4 bases to trimming and J lost 8 bases; unmatched junction nucleotides: 10. CDR3 loop: CSVGGGQSPEKLFF. The CDR3 DNA reads TGCAGCGTTGGGGGGGGACAGAGCCCGGAAAAACTGTTTTTT.

CDR3 sequence: CASSLSEGSSYEQYF. The CDR3, as DNA: TGTGCCAGCAGCTTATCGGAAGGCAGCTCCTACGAGCAGTACTTC. The V call is TRBV7-9, the J call TRBJ2-7; no clear D. V shed 2 bases and J shed 0 bases, with 11 bases lying between them. Looked up from germline, CDR1 is SEHNR and CDR2 is FQNEAQ (reference sequence). This CDR3 region has 15 residues.

The chain recombines TRBV29-1 with TRBJ2-3; TRBD2 agrees at 11 bases. V dropped 4 bases and J dropped 4; count of bases not matched to a gene: 7. Germline CDR1 SQVTM, CDR2 ANQGSEA. The CDR3 is made up of 15 amino acids. The CDR3 loop is CSVVPLAGGSDTQYF. In DNA, the CDR3 is TGCAGCGTTGTCCCTCTAGCGGGAGGATCAGATACGCAGTATTTT.

The rearrangement joins TRBV20-1 to TRBJ2-5; possible D gene TRBD2, 7 bases. From germline, CDR1 is DFQATT and CDR2 SNEGSKA (reference sequence). The CDR3 spans 14 residues. Trimming shortened V by 2 bases and J by 5 bases, and 15 bases separated the two germline ends. This CDR3 is CSARPSWGGETQYF. The CDR3 region has the DNA TGCAGTGCTAGACCTTCTTGGGGGGGCGAGACCCAGTACTTC.

The chain carries TRBV29-1 and TRBJ2-1; no reliable D call. Trimming pared 6 bases from V and 4 bases from J, leaving 10 bases between. The germline gives CDR1 SQVTM, CDR2 ANQGSEA. This CDR3 has 12 residues. The CDR3 region has the DNA TGCAGCGTCGCCTTAGGATACAATGAGCAGTTCTTC. This encodes CSVALGYNEQFF.

The rearrangement joins TRBV20-1 to TRBJ2-5; D gene ambiguous. CDR3 length equals 13 residues. CDR1 is DFQATT, CDR2 SNEGSKA, per germline (reference sequence). V lost 3 bases to trimming and J lost 2 bases, with 10 bases between them. The CDR3 coding sequence is TGCAGTGCTAGCGATTTGGGGCAAGAGACCCAGTACTTC. Translating gives CSASDLGQETQYF.

This chain links TRBV12-3 or TRBV12-4 with TRBJ2-1, with 11 nucleotides matching TRBD2. The CDR3 spans 15 residues. V trimming: 7 bases; J trimming: 5 bases; junction bases outside the gene matches: 7. The CDR3 region is CASTSGLAADNEQFF. The DNA for the CDR3 is TGTGCCAGCACCTCGGGACTAGCGGCCGACAATGAGCAGTTCTTC.

The rearrangement links TRBV6-6 to TRBJ1-1; TRBD1 is a possible D gene (5 bases). The ends were cut back, 6 bases at V and 7 bases at J, with 12 bases in the middle. This CDR3 comprises 12 residues. Per the germline V gene, CDR1 is MNHNY and CDR2 is SVGAGI (reference sequence). CDR3 residues: CASRRQPGEAFF. CDR3 DNA sequence: TGTGCCAGCAGACGACAGCCGGGTGAAGCTTTCTTT.

The V call is TRBV25-1, the J call TRBJ1-4; a possible D gene is TRBD1 (5 bases). Between the trimmed V and J ends, which lost 2 bases and 7 bases, there was a span of 14 bases. The CDR3 runs 15 residues. CDR1 MGHDK and CDR2 SYGVNS come from the germline V gene. DNA for the CDR3: TGTGCCAGCAGTGAAACGCGGGCAGGGATTGAAAAACTGTTTTTT. As protein: CASSETRAGIEKLFF.

The chain couples TRBV7-2 to TRBJ1-5; D is unresolved. V lost 4 bases and J lost 4, with 8 bases in between. From germline, CDR1 is SGHTA and CDR2 FQGNSA. CDR3 length: 13 residues. The CDR3 bases are TGTGCCAGCAGCTCAGGTGGTAATCAGCCCCAGCATTTT. Residues: CASSSGGNQPQHF.

CDR3 sequence reads: CASSAQGTGELFF. For the CDR3, the DNA is TGTGCCAGCAGTGCACAGGGAACCGGGGAGCTGTTTTTT. The rearrangement uses TRBV7-9 and TRBJ2-2, with D possibly matching TRBD1 (6 bases). The CDR3 length is 13 residues. V was shortened by 6 bases and J by 5 bases, with 10 bases between the two germline ends. Germline CDR1 is SEHNR and CDR2 is FQNEAQ (reference sequence). Combining the CDR3 with reference TRBV7-9 and TRBJ2-2 gives the whole variable domain DTGVSQNPRHKITKRGQNVTFRCDPISEHNRLYWYRQTLGQGPEFLTYFQNEAQLEKSRLLSDRFSAERPKGSFSTLEIQRTEQGDSAMYLCASSAQGTGELFFGEGSRLTVL.